This T cell receptor (beta chain) stems from a study of shared clonotypes between healthy human individuals. Study as a whole: Researchers drew samples from two women and a few men aged 18 to 49.

The CDR3 contains 16 residues. The J segment lost 5 bases and the V segment lost 4 bases, leaving 9 bases of the junction unmatched. Germline V CDR1 and CDR2: MDHEN, SYDVKM. The naive CD8 fraction comprised CD45RO-negative cells positively selected for CCR7 and excluded terminally differentiated effector memory CD45RA+ cells. The method was immunoSEQ multiplex PCR; TCRdb's version includes in-frame clones alone and lacks a portion of them. The table records around 640,000 clones, approximately 96% of them present only once. This TCR was sampled from a woman younger than 45 in good health. V usage is TRBV28 and J usage is TRBJ1-1; 11 bases agree with TRBD1. The sequencing input was naive CD8+ T cells sorted from blood. The CDR3 DNA reads TGTGCCAGCAGTTCCGACCCAGGGACAGGGGGGACTGAAGCTTTCTTT. Its protein is CASSSDPGTGGTEAFF.